The T cell receptor beta chain under discussion was sequenced for a study of T cells in Graves' hyperthyroidism and ophthalmopathy. Broader study findings: Most clonotypes expanded in the thyroid (above 0.001) were also present in blood. Classification by a 13 V-J model distinguished ophthalmopathy from stable hyperthyroidism.

This clonotype came up many times. What it recognizes is unknown. It was RNA transcripts that yielded the amplified TCR beta CDR3 regions. A first-round RT-PCR of the TCR CDR3 used the HTBI primer set. TCRdb analysed the multiplex PCR reads with MiXCR anew, one entry per CDR3 protein. The sample consists of about 660,000 distinct CDR3 sequences, about 45% of them appearing once. The CDR3 length is 14 residues. V lost 3 bases and J lost 2, with 10 bases in between. Germline V gene sequence: CDR1 LNHDA, CDR2 SQIVND (reference sequence). This TCR came from an adult man with Graves' disease, either hyperthyroidism or ophthalmopathy (not recorded which). The gene calls are TRBV19 and TRBJ1-2; D ambiguous. What was sequenced was peripheral blood or thyroid tissue (not recorded which). The DNA for the CDR3 is TGTGCCAGTAGTATTATCGGCAGGAACTATGGCTACACCTTC. Amino acid sequence: CASSIIGRNYGYTF.